The 10 T cell receptor beta chains presented below share a single source sample, sequenced in a study of prognosis after radiotherapy for stage I lung cancer. The authors amplified TCR beta CDR3 from genomic DNA using two-round multiplex PCR. Amplification during the initial PCR round employed primers specific to each TRBV and TRBJ gene. TCRdb used MiXCR to reprocess the multiplex PCR reads, holding one entry per CDR3 protein. Of 20,000 or so distinct CDR3 sequences in the sample, roughly 28% were seen once. The sequenced sample was PBMCs, obtained before or after stereotactic body radiation therapy (not recorded which). The receptor source for this set is a donor over 45 with non-small cell lung cancer.

This clonotype was seen many times. The V call is TRBV6-5, the J call TRBJ2-1, with a tentative D call TRBD2 (6 bases). Trimming shortened V by 2 bases and J by 7 bases, and 12 bases separated the two germline ends. Germline CDR1 reads MNHEY; CDR2 reads SVGAGI. The CDR3 covers 14 residues. The DNA of the CDR3 is TGTGCCAGCAGTTACGTTGGAGGGTTGAATGAGCAGTTCTTC. It codes for CASSYVGGLNEQFF.

This clonotype was seen ten or more times. The chain has TRBV5-5 and TRBJ1-1; D is ambiguous. CDR3 size: 15 residues. Germline lookup yields CDR1 SGHKS and CDR2 YYEKEE (reference sequence). Trimming left V 1 base short and J 1 base short, with 11 bases between. CDR3 sequence: CASSLLGNSNTEAFF. The CDR3 DNA is TGTGCCAGCAGCTTGTTGGGCAACTCGAACACTGAAGCTTTCTTT.

This clonotype was counted many times. This rearrangement joins TRBV5-6 to TRBJ1-5; D is unclear. The CDR3 has 13 amino acids. The germline V gene encodes CDR1 SGHDT and CDR2 YYEEEE. Trimming cost V 0 bases and J 5 bases, with 6 bases left between them. The CDR3 is CASSLGSYQPQHF. For the CDR3, the DNA is TGTGCCAGCAGCTTGGGAAGCTATCAGCCCCAGCATTTT.

Many counts were recorded for this clonotype. The J gene is TRBJ1-3, the V gene TRBV20-1; D may be TRBD1 (5 bases). The CDR3 is made up of 16 amino acids. CDR1 is DFQATT and CDR2 is SNEGSKA in the germline V gene (reference sequence). V shed 0 bases and J shed 6 bases, with 18 bases lying between them. The CDR3 sequence: CSARDLGGETPNTIYF. The CDR3 DNA reads TGCAGTGCTAGAGATCTCGGGGGGGAGACGCCAAACACCATATATTTT.

This clonotype was counted many times. J is TRBJ2-5 and V is TRBV20-1; D is uncertain. Trimming stripped 2 bases from V and 2 bases from J, with 9 bases between. Germline CDR1 reads DFQATT; CDR2 reads SNEGSKA (reference sequence). This CDR3 comprises 13 residues. This chain's CDR3 is CSARSFKQETQYF. Here the CDR3 DNA reads TGCAGTGCTAGAAGTTTTAAGCAAGAGACCCAGTACTTC.

Details on this clonotype: A much more abundant neighbour one base away suggests this may be a read error. The rearrangement joins TRBV20-1 to TRBJ2-4; TRBD2 agrees at 11 bases. The ends lost 5 bases at V and 5 bases at J; junction bases unmatched: 8. The CDR3 has 15 residues. The germline V gene has CDR1 DFQATT and CDR2 SNEGSKA (reference sequence). For the CDR3, the DNA is TGCAGTGCTGATACTAGCGGGAGTGTCGAAAACATTCAGTACTTC. This gives the protein CSADTSGSVENIQYF.

A word on this clonotype: A far more abundant clone sits one base away, making this likely a read error. The chain has TRBV7-9 and TRBJ2-7, with 9 bases matching TRBD2. Germline loops: CDR1 SEHNR, CDR2 FQNEAQ (reference sequence). V gave up 0 bases and J gave up 6 bases; unmatched junction bases: 12. There are 17 residues in the CDR3. CDR3 coding DNA: TGTGCCAGCAGCTTAGCCCACTATAGCGGGAGTACGGGCGAGCAGTACTTC. This gives the protein CASSLAHYSGSTGEQYF.

This chain's CDR3 is CASSPRGQGFAEAFF. Here the CDR3 DNA reads TGTGCCAGCAGCCCGAGGGGACAGGGTTTCGCTGAAGCTTTCTTT. The rearrangement uses TRBV7-9 and TRBJ1-1; 9 nucleotides align to TRBD1. CDR1 and CDR2 from the germline V gene are SEHNR and FQNEAQ (reference sequence). The CDR3 consists of 15 residues. V lost 5 bases and J lost 6; bases outside the gene matches: 10.

Worth noting for this clonotype: A single base is all that separates this from a far larger clone, so a read error is likely. V and J are TRBV28 and TRBJ2-7, with a weak D call TRBD2 (6 bases). CDR1 is MDHEN and CDR2 is SYDVKM in the germline V gene. The CDR3 totals 13 residues. The ends were cut back, 3 bases at V and 7 bases at J, with 13 bases in the middle. Here the CDR3 reads CASSLRGYNEQYF. The CDR3 DNA reads as TGTGCCAGCAGTTTGCGGGGCTACAATGAGCAGTACTTC.

The CDR3 nucleotides read TGCGCCAGCCAAGACGTGCCATGGTTCGGGAGCTCCTACGAGCAGTACTTC. Translation: CASQDVPWFGSSYEQYF. This chain joins TRBV4-3 and TRBJ2-7; tentatively, D is TRBD2 (6 bases). V gave up 8 bases and J gave up 0 bases, with 23 bases separating them. The CDR3 length is 17 residues. The germline gives CDR1 LGHNA, CDR2 YSLEER.